The rows below give T cell receptor beta chains drawn from one sample of a study of T cells in localized non-small cell lung cancer. The assay was immunoSEQ multiplex PCR, and TCRdb's table has in-frame clones only and misses some. The data show about 130,000 clones, 89% seen once. The sequenced sample was peripheral blood, obtained before any cancer treatment. These receptors were collected from a female donor of 60 years or more with stage I lung adenocarcinoma. The CDR3 runs from the conserved cysteine through the conserved F or W. Fields, in order: J gene, clone size, V gene, CDR3 protein. Clone size is shown for a subset of rows, as once, few, many or a class of expanded clone.

>TRBJ2-5|NA|TRBV5-5
CASSSDRGEAQYF
>TRBJ2-7|NA|TRBV19
CASSIEGGASYEQYF
>TRBJ1-4|NA|TRBV11-2
CASSSRQINEKLFF
>TRBJ1-5|NA|TRBV5-1
CASSAGQPGGPQHF
>TRBJ2-7|few|TRBV6-1
CASKESYEQYF
>TRBJ1-1|NA|TRBV2
CASSEGTLGRAFF
>TRBJ2-3|once|TRBV30
CAWSVRRMRVSQYF
>TRBJ2-2|once|TRBV10-1
CASSEGGYRPGELFF
>TRBJ2-5|NA|TRBV29-1
CSVEYAGGGGETQYF
>TRBJ2-3|NA|TRBV7-3
CASSLTPGPDTQYF
>TRBJ2-3|NA|TRBV5-1
CASSPLVRLAGGPDTQYF
>TRBJ1-1|NA|TRBV19
CASSSAWVGEAFF
>TRBJ1-5|once|TRBV2
CASSVQDTNQPQHF
>TRBJ2-6|NA|TRBV5-1
CASGYSGANVLTF
>TRBJ1-6|NA|TRBV5-1
CASSGGQGGNSPLHF
>TRBJ2-7|NA|TRBV6-1
CASSLGGPYEQYF
>TRBJ1-1|NA|TRBV5-1
CASSLGVGVRDTEAFF
>TRBJ2-4|NA|TRBV19
CASKSVGAKNIQYF
>TRBJ1-6|NA|TRBV30
CAWSVRGQALPLHF
>TRBJ2-7|NA|TRBV29-1
CSVGVRGPTYEQYF
>TRBJ2-5|NA|TRBV12-5
CASGTNTGVVGTQYF
>TRBJ1-2|NA|TRBV19
CASTTGGGYGYTF
>TRBJ2-1|NA|TRBV10-3
CAILDGRGKNVEQFF
>TRBJ2-1|NA|TRBV7-9
CASFSPRGSSYNEQFF
>TRBJ2-7|NA|TRBV11-1
CASSLRTRPYEQYF
>TRBJ2-3|NA|TRBV5-1
CASSLGLAGGLSTDTQYF
>TRBJ2-7|NA|TRBV7-2
CASSLATASNVYEQYF
>TRBJ1-2|few|TRBV5-1
CASSLAPGQDWGYTF
>TRBJ2-5|NA|TRBV7-3
CASSLGGTSGQQETQYF
>TRBJ2-7|NA|TRBV29-1
CSVDGLDEQYF
>TRBJ2-2|NA|TRBV2
CASIWDYGGELFF
>TRBJ1-5|NA|TRBV1
CTSTIRTGINQPQHF
>TRBJ2-7|NA|TRBV30
CAWGSVGAVYEQYF
>TRBJ1-5|NA|TRBV28
CASSLAGTPNQPQHF